The TCR beta chain under discussion was sequenced for a study of T cell changes during pregnancy in multiple sclerosis. CDR1 and CDR2 (germline): SGDLS, YYNGEE. V lost 2 bases, J lost 5 bases, and 16 bases lay in between. The CDR3 is made up of 16 amino acids. Sequencing was performed with immunoSEQ multiplex PCR; in TCRdb, only in-frame clones are kept and a portion is missing. This sample carries about 46,000 clones, more than 85% of them seen once, and the ten largest clones take 9%. The gene calls are TRBV9 and TRBJ2-2; tentative D call: TRBD2 (6 bases). The material was CD8+ T cells from peripheral blood mononuclear cells, obtained after pregnancy. This clonotype originated in a female donor with multiple sclerosis, enrolled in a pregnancy study. The CDR3 nucleotides read TGTGCCAGCAGCGTGTTGTGGACCGCGGGAACCGGGGAGCTGTTTTTT. This gives the protein CASSVLWTAGTGELFF. Based on the CDR3 plus reference TRBV9 and TRBJ2-2, the full variable domain is DSGVTQTPKHLITATGQRVTLRCSPRSGDLSVYWYQQSLDQGLQFLIQYYNGEERAKGNILERFSAQQFPDLHSELNLSSLELGDSALYFCASSVLWTAGTGELFFGEGSRLTVL.